The 3 T cell receptor beta chains below were found in one sample sequenced in a study of blood T cell repertoires in COVID-19. Here immunoSEQ multiplex PCR was the method, and the copy in TCRdb shows in-frame clones only, minus some. The table lists fewer than 350,000 clones, around 84% of them singletons. The sequencing input was PBMCs or T cells enriched from blood (not recorded which). Source of these receptors: a woman in her forties or fifties who had recovered from COVID-19.

The genes are TRBV3-1 (or the pseudogene TRBV3-2) and TRBJ2-5, with 9 bases identical to TRBD1. The junction had 8 bases not matched to a gene; V was cut back by 4 bases and J by 5 bases. The CDR3 is made up of 15 amino acids. Germline CDR1 reads LGHDT; CDR2 reads YNNKEL (reference sequence). The DNA for the CDR3 is TGTGCCAGCAGCCCTCGGACAGGGGAATCGGAGACCCAGTACTTC. Translating gives CASSPRTGESETQYF.

V usage is TRBV19 and J usage is TRBJ2-1; 12 bases agree with TRBD2. Per the germline V gene, CDR1 is LNHDA and CDR2 is SQIVND (reference sequence). After removal of 6 bases from V and 8 bases from J, the junction contained 23 bases not matched to a gene. This CDR3 has 20 amino acids. The CDR3 here is CASRKQQGWLASGRVDEQFF. CDR3 in DNA: TGTGCCAGTAGAAAACAACAGGGATGGCTTGCTAGCGGGAGGGTAGATGAGCAGTTCTTC. The variable domain in full, with the rest retrieved from reference TRBV19 and TRBJ2-1, is DGGITQSPKYLFRKEGQNVTLSCEQNLNHDAMYWYRQDPGQGLRLIYYSQIVNDFQKGDIAEGYSVSREKKESFPLTVTSAQKNPTAFYLCASRKQQGWLASGRVDEQFFGPGTRLTVL.

The gene calls are TRBV7-9 and TRBJ2-7; 10 bases are shared with TRBD1. Germline CDR1 is SEHNR and CDR2 is FQNEAQ (reference sequence). This CDR3 has 14 amino acids. With V trimmed by 4 bases and J by 5 bases, 5 bases remained unmatched. In DNA form, the CDR3 reads TGTGCCAGCAGCTCGACAGGGGGCCTCCACGAGCAGTACTTC. It codes for CASSSTGGLHEQYF.